The sequence of this T cell receptor beta chain was determined in a study of early T cells in non-severe SARS-CoV-2 infection. Across the study: Whole-blood bulk RNA, unsorted, was sequenced, and chains were unpaired.

The CDR3 totals 15 residues. CDR1 and CDR2 from the germline V gene are SEHNR and FQNEAQ (reference sequence). Unmatched junction bases numbered 4, after V lost 2 bases and J lost 4 bases. TCRdb re-called the 5' RACE reads through MiXCR, storing one row per CDR3 protein. The sample includes about 89,000 distinct CDR3 sequences, around a sixth of them seen just once. Sequences were derived from whole blood, sampled at baseline. The sequence was collected from an adult who was a healthcare worker with PCR-confirmed SARS-CoV-2 infection or an uninfected control (not recorded which). The J gene is TRBJ2-3, the V gene TRBV7-9; 9 nucleotides match TRBD2. The CDR3 coding sequence is TGTGCCAGCAGCTTATTGACTAGCGGTGCAGATACGCAGTATTTT. As protein: CASSLLTSGADTQYF.